Given below is one TCR beta chain in context. Its cognate antigen is unknown. Generated by immunoSEQ multiplex PCR, the TCRdb table keeps only in-frame clones and is missing some. This sample carries 150,000 to 200,000 clones, about 90% of them seen once, and the ten largest clones take 5% to 7%. The CDR3 length is 13 residues. Germline V gene sequence: CDR1 LNHDA, CDR2 SQIVND (reference sequence). Between the trimmed V and J ends, which lost 2 bases and 7 bases, there was a span of 11 bases. This record belongs to a study of cytomegalovirus exposure and HLA in healthy donors. Notes on the study in general: Cytomegalovirus status, reportedly, was diagnosed with high specificity and sensitivity by the classifier.

The rearrangement links TRBV19 to TRBJ1-2; D not resolved. This receptor was taken from a woman aged 30 to 39 in good health and CMV-seronegative. Sequenced sample: PBMCs. The CDR3 reads CASSISGSFGYTF. The DNA of the CDR3 is TGTGCCAGTAGTATATCGGGGAGCTTTGGCTACACCTTC.